The rows below give T cell receptor beta chains drawn from one sample of a study of alternative splicing in chronic myeloid leukemia remission. After re-calling the bulk RNA-seq reads, TCRdb lists one entry per CDR3 protein, DNA absent. The data contain a few hundred distinct CDR3 sequences, about 94% of them singletons. The sample taken for sequencing was PBMCs. These receptors all come from a person in their thirties or forties in good health. Each CDR3 is given with its conserved first and last residue. Fields, in order: clone size, J gene, V gene, CDR3 protein. Part of the rows lack a size; the others show once, few, many or a class for expanded clones.

few	TRBJ2-7	TRBV7-9	CASSQTAGQGNAYEQYF
.	TRBJ1-1	TRBV4-1	CASSQPDSHMNTEAFF
.	TRBJ2-1	TRBV4-1	CASSPPDNEQFF
.	TRBJ2-1	TRBV20/OR9-2	CSATDRENEQFF
.	TRBJ1-1	TRBV5-1	CASSSSGADTEAFF
.	TRBJ2-3	TRBV5-1	CASSLEGLGADTQYF
.	TRBJ2-7	TRBV5-4	CASSPDSGAPYEQYF
once	TRBJ1-5	TRBV12-3/TRBV12-4	CASRVEQGNSNQPQHF
.	TRBJ2-1	TRBV28	CASRWGDPYNEQFF
.	TRBJ1-6	TRBV20-1	CSARLQGSYNSPLHF
.	TRBJ2-1	TRBV5-8	CASSAYRASAYNEQFF
.	TRBJ1-1	TRBV7-8	CASSSTGLGNTEAFF
.	TRBJ2-7	TRBV20/OR9-2	CSAPHRPGTGVDPYEQYF
.	TRBJ2-2	TRBV2	CASSVRGARTGELFF
.	TRBJ2-3	TRBV12-3/TRBV12-4	CASSPGLAADTQYF
.	TRBJ1-6	TRBV12-3/TRBV12-4	CASSFGGQNSPLHF
.	TRBJ1-1	TRBV10-3	CAISEWQTGAFF
.	TRBJ2-2	TRBV7-9	CASSLTGTTGELFF
.	TRBJ1-4	TRBV12-3/TRBV12-4	CASSPPPRLGPGSEKLFF
.	TRBJ2-7	TRBV3-1	CASQRALLAEVQYF
.	TRBJ2-1	TRBV3-1	CASSQVSGGRNEQFF
.	TRBJ2-2	TRBV29-1	CSAEAINSNTGELFF
.	TRBJ2-1	TRBV7-9	CASSLAGTANEQFF
.	TRBJ2-7	TRBV5-6	CASSLAGQVVQYF
.	TRBJ2-6	TRBV28	CASSLLRSGANVLTF
.	TRBJ2-2	TRBV7-2	CASSLVPNTGELFF
.	TRBJ1-5	TRBV7-3	CASSSRTGATYSNQPQHF
.	TRBJ2-1	TRBV4-2	CASSQDPGGSYNEQFF
.	TRBJ2-2	TRBV5-1	CASSLGGNTGELFF
.	TRBJ2-2	TRBV3-1	CASRSMTRVDTGELFF
.	TRBJ1-1	TRBV5-1	CASSPKGYDTEAFF
.	TRBJ2-2	TRBV19	CASSEVYNTGELFF
.	TRBJ1-1	TRBV11-2	CASSIRQGETEAFF
.	TRBJ1-1	TRBV14	CASSQRTGLNTEAFF
.	TRBJ1-2	TRBV28	CASSLPTTGSPNYGYTF
.	TRBJ1-1	TRBV9	CASSVKPQGTEAFF
.	TRBJ2-1	TRBV6-4	CASSRGAGGYNEQFF
.	TRBJ2-1	TRBV28	CASRDRASSYNEQFF
.	TRBJ2-3	TRBV6-2/TRBV6-3	CASSDRLAGQDTQYF
.	TRBJ1-6	TRBV4-1	CASSVQDKLGNSPLHF
.	TRBJ2-1	TRBV12-3/TRBV12-4	CASSSGLGRVHEQFF
.	TRBJ1-4	TRBV5-6	CASSLWDTPTAPAGPGLFF